This T cell receptor (beta chain) appears in the sequencing data of a study of cytomegalovirus exposure and HLA in healthy donors. Looking at the study overall: An analysis done earlier identified 117 million unique TCR beta sequences from 200 million or so T cells. Study observations and caveats: Specificity for CMV antigens was confirmed in vitro for a few of the CMV-associated chains.

This CDR3 contains 12 residues. V lost 1 base and J lost 6, with 7 bases in between. Per germline, CDR1 MNHNS and CDR2 SASEGT. Donors sampled were nominally healthy, though unrecorded immune exposures were likely. PCR amplification relied on 60 Vbeta primers (plus 13 Jbeta primers). Repertoires were generated with immunoSEQ multiplex PCR, while TCRdb's copy carries only in-frame clones and drops some. The sample gives fewer than 110,000 clones, around four fifths of which show up once; roughly 8% is in the top ten. In its sample, this clone was seen a few times. Its cognate antigen is unknown. Sequenced sample: PBMCs. The sequence was collected from a man younger than 45 in good health and CMV-seronegative. The V gene is TRBV6-1, the J gene TRBJ2-7; D is perhaps TRBD1 (5 bases). CDR3 in DNA: TGTGCCAGCAGTGAAGTAGGGGTCGAGCAGTACTTC. This codes for CASSEVGVEQYF.